One sample yielded the 30 T cell receptor beta chains listed below, sequenced in a study of OX40 agonist ivuxolimab in advanced cancers. Only in-frame clones appear in the TCRdb table, and some are missing; sequencing was by immunoSEQ multiplex PCR. The data show 60,000 or so clones, approximately 94% seen once. The sample was CD4+ or CD8+ T cells sorted from blood, taken in a trial of the OX40 agonist ivuxolimab. These receptors originate from an adult with an advanced solid tumor such as melanoma, head and neck, liver or kidney cancer.

This chain uses TRBV6-1 with TRBJ2-1; TRBD2 agrees at 11 bases. V dropped 8 bases and J dropped 3; count of bases not matched to a gene: 3. The CDR3 consists of 14 residues. Looked up from germline, CDR1 is MNHNS and CDR2 is SASEGT. Here the CDR3 DNA reads TGTGCCAGCGCGCTAGCGGGAGGCTACAATGAGCAGTTCTTC. Protein sequence: CASALAGGYNEQFF.

J is TRBJ2-3 and V is TRBV27, with D unresolved. V dropped 0 bases and J dropped 9 bases, with 19 bases sitting between them. The CDR3 totals 16 residues. In germline, CDR1 is MNHEY, CDR2 SMNVEV (reference sequence). CDR3 nucleotide sequence: TGTGCCAGCAGTTTATCCCTCGAGTTGGGCCTGGAGACGCAGTATTTT. Amino acid sequence: CASSLSLELGLETQYF.

The V and J genes are TRBV9 and TRBJ2-7; tentative D call: TRBD2 (5 bases). Germline V gene sequence: CDR1 SGDLS, CDR2 YYNGEE. The CDR3 has 13 amino acids. Trimming shortened V by 4 bases and J by 0 bases, and 8 bases separated the two germline ends. The CDR3 DNA follows: TGTGCCAGCAGCCCGGGGATCTCCTACGAGCAGTACTTC. Protein product: CASSPGISYEQYF.

The chain has TRBV18 and TRBJ2-7; 7 bases are shared with TRBD2. In germline, CDR1 is KGHSH, CDR2 LQKENI. V dropped 3 bases and J dropped 5; count of bases not matched to a gene: 4. This CDR3 has 13 residues. CDR3: CASSPGGPDEQYF. DNA of the CDR3: TGTGCCAGCTCACCGGGAGGGCCGGACGAGCAGTACTTC.

The chain joins TRBV27 to TRBJ1-2; 7 bases agree with TRBD1. Trimming took 3 bases from V and 4 from J; bases not matched to a gene: 2. The CDR3 has 13 amino acids. CDR1 is MNHEY and CDR2 is SMNVEV in the germline V gene (reference sequence). In DNA form, the CDR3 reads TGTGCCAGCAGTTTGACAGGGCCCTATGGCTACACCTTC. Its translation: CASSLTGPYGYTF.

V and J are TRBV6-4 and TRBJ2-1; possible D gene TRBD2, 6 bases. Germline V gene data show CDR1 as MRHNA and CDR2 as SNTAGT. V was trimmed by 5 bases and J by 7 bases, leaving 18 bases between them. This CDR3 contains 15 residues. The CDR3 DNA sequence: TGTGCCAGCAGTCCTCGGGACTCCGCATGGAATGAGCAGTTCTTC. Translation: CASSPRDSAWNEQFF.

V usage is TRBV4-1 and J usage is TRBJ2-6, with TRBD2 matching 7 bases. V dropped 1 base and J dropped 16; count of bases not matched to a gene: 16. The CDR3 contains 16 residues. The germline gives CDR1 MGHRA, CDR2 YSYEKL. The CDR3: CASSQGVVSGGNGLTF. The DNA for the CDR3 is TGCGCCAGCAGCCAAGGGGTGGTTTCGGGAGGAAATGGGCTGACTTTC.

The chain recombines TRBV28 with TRBJ1-2; 9 nucleotides line up with TRBD1. With V trimmed by 3 bases and J by 5 bases, 1 base remained unmatched. This CDR3 spans 13 amino acids. Germline CDR1 and CDR2: MDHEN and SYDVKM. This chain's CDR3 is CASSFGQGYGYTF. CDR3 coding DNA: TGTGCCAGCAGTTTTGGACAGGGGTATGGCTACACCTTC.

The J gene is TRBJ2-7, the V gene TRBV5-4; possible D gene TRBD1, 6 bases. The CDR3 is 14 amino acids. The V gene's germline CDR1 is SGHNT and CDR2 YYREEE (reference sequence). V lost 2 bases and J lost 6, with 15 bases in between. Here the CDR3 DNA reads TGTGCCAGCAGCTTCCGGGACACTTCTGGCGAGCAGTACTTC. Protein sequence: CASSFRDTSGEQYF.

The chain uses TRBV6-5 and TRBJ2-7; D gene ambiguous. In germline, CDR1 is MNHEY, CDR2 SVGAGI. The CDR3 runs 11 residues. V was cut by 1 base and J by 5 bases, with 3 bases left in between. The CDR3 sequence: CASSYLDEQYF. The CDR3 region has the DNA TGTGCCAGCAGTTACTTGGACGAGCAGTACTTC.

The chain carries TRBV9 and TRBJ1-2; possible D gene TRBD1, 6 bases. This CDR3 has 15 residues. V lost 0 bases to trimming and J lost 8 bases, with 17 bases between them. Germline CDR1 reads SGDLS; CDR2 reads YYNGEE. The CDR3 protein is CASSVDRTALQGYTF. The CDR3 bases are TGTGCCAGCAGCGTAGATCGGACAGCTCTCCAGGGCTACACCTTC.

This chain connects TRBV7-9 to TRBJ2-3; 7 positions match TRBD1. Trimming cost V 5 bases and J 2 bases; bases outside gene matches: 7. The CDR3 has 15 amino acids. The V gene's germline CDR1 is SEHNR and CDR2 FQNEAQ (reference sequence). The CDR3 region has the DNA TGTGCCAGCAGCCCGACAGGGATGCACACAGATACGCAGTATTTT. The encoded protein is CASSPTGMHTDTQYF.

The rearrangement uses TRBV19 and TRBJ2-4; TRBD1 matches at 7 bases. Germline V lookup: CDR1 LNHDA, CDR2 SQIVND (reference sequence). There are 14 residues in the CDR3. After removal of 6 bases from V and 6 bases from J, the junction contained 8 bases not matched to a gene. This CDR3 reads CASRNTGDVNIQYF. The CDR3 DNA reads as TGTGCCAGTAGGAATACAGGGGATGTAAACATTCAGTACTTC.

The chain recombines TRBV18 with TRBJ2-5; no clear D gene. CDR1 KGHSH and CDR2 LQKENI come from the germline V gene. V was pared by 3 bases and J by 7 bases, with 15 bases between. The CDR3 has 14 amino acids. Here the CDR3 reads CASSPATEDGTQYF. CDR3 coding DNA: TGTGCCAGCTCACCGGCAACAGAGGATGGGACCCAGTACTTC.

This clone was seen just once. The CDR3 region is CASSGGQTTDTQYF. The CDR3 nucleotides are TGTGCCAGCAGCGGGGGACAGACCACAGATACGCAGTATTTT. The V call is TRBV9, the J call TRBJ2-3; 7 positions agree with TRBD1. V lost 3 bases and J lost 2; bases outside the gene matches: 3. Germline loops: CDR1 SGDLS, CDR2 YYNGEE. This CDR3 spans 14 amino acids.

The chain joins TRBV30 to TRBJ2-3, with 8 bases that match TRBD2. V dropped 5 bases and J dropped 0; count of bases not matched to a gene: 1. CDR3 length: 13 amino acids. CDR1 GTSNPN and CDR2 SVGIG come from the germline V gene (reference sequence). The CDR3 nucleotides read TGTGCCTGGCCTAGCGGGAGCACAGATACGCAGTATTTT. It is translated as CAWPSGSTDTQYF. Full variable domain (remainder filled in from reference TRBV30 and TRBJ2-3): SQTIHQWPATLVQPVGSPLSLECTVEGTSNPNLYWYRQAAGRGLQLLFYSVGIGQISSEVPQNLSASRPQDRQFILSSKKLLLSDSGFYLCAWPSGSTDTQYFGPGTRLTVL.

The V call is TRBV4-3, the J call TRBJ2-3; D unresolved. CDR1 is LGHNA, CDR2 YSLEER, per germline. The CDR3 is made up of 13 amino acids. V lost 3 bases, J lost 4 bases, and 8 bases lay in between. The CDR3 is CASSQVESDTQYF. The CDR3 nucleotides read TGCGCCAGCAGCCAGGTAGAGTCAGATACGCAGTATTTT.

This chain uses TRBV29-1 with TRBJ1-1; D is unclear. Germline CDR1 is SQVTM and CDR2 is ANQGSEA. Trimming took off 5 bases at V and 3 bases at J, with 13 bases between the two ends. The CDR3 consists of 13 residues. This chain's CDR3 is CSVIWRVYTEAFF. The CDR3 DNA follows: TGCAGCGTTATCTGGAGGGTTTACACTGAAGCTTTCTTT.

V is TRBV10-2 and J is TRBJ1-5; tentatively, D is TRBD1 (6 bases). Between the trimmed V and J ends, which lost 10 bases and 3 bases, there was a span of 13 bases. The germline V gene encodes CDR1 WSHSY and CDR2 SAAADI. The CDR3 loop spans 13 amino acids. Here the CDR3 reads CATGGQSNQPQHF. The DNA of the CDR3 is TGCGCCACCGGTGGACAGTCCAATCAGCCCCAGCATTTT.

The gene calls are TRBV5-5 and TRBJ2-7; TRBD2 agrees at 9 bases. The CDR3 totals 13 residues. V shed 0 bases and J 7 bases; nucleotides not matched to a gene: 2. Germline V gives CDR1 SGHKS, CDR2 YYEKEE (reference sequence). The CDR3 loop is CASSLASGIEQYF. DNA for the CDR3: TGTGCCAGCAGCTTGGCTAGCGGGATAGAGCAGTACTTC.

The CDR3 sequence is CASSSQARGGYTF. DNA of the CDR3: TGTGCCAGCAGCTCCCAGGCCCGGGGAGGCTACACCTTC. The genes are TRBV7-9 and TRBJ1-2, with D unclear. V gave up 4 bases and J gave up 8 bases, with 14 bases separating them. The germline gives CDR1 SEHNR, CDR2 FQNEAQ (reference sequence). The CDR3 length is 13 residues. Looking up the rest from reference TRBV7-9 and TRBJ1-2 gives the full variable domain: DTGVSQNPRHKITKRGQNVTFRCDPISEHNRLYWYRQTLGQGPEFLTYFQNEAQLEKSRLLSDRFSAERPKGSFSTLEIQRTEQGDSAMYLCASSSQARGGYTFGSGTRLTVV.

The rearrangement joins TRBV4-3 to TRBJ2-3; no firm D call. V lost 5 bases to trimming and J lost 0 bases, with 9 bases between them. CDR1 and CDR2 from the germline V gene are LGHNA and YSLEER. This CDR3 is built from 14 residues. The DNA of the CDR3 is TGCGCCAGCAGCGAAATGGGGAGCACAGATACGCAGTATTTT. Protein: CASSEMGSTDTQYF.

The J gene is TRBJ2-5, the V gene TRBV5-6; TRBD2 might be the D (6 bases). The CDR3 spans 14 residues. Germline V gene sequence: CDR1 SGHDT, CDR2 YYEEEE. The V gene lost 0 bases and the J gene lost 5 bases, with 11 bases spanning the gap. CDR3 sequence: CASSLVRAGETQYF. The CDR3 coding sequence is TGTGCCAGCAGCTTGGTTAGGGCGGGGGAGACCCAGTACTTC.

This sequence joins TRBV27 and TRBJ2-1; no definite D call. The CDR3 runs to 17 residues. V lost 5 bases and J lost 4, with 21 bases in between. Germline lookup yields CDR1 MNHEY and CDR2 SMNVEV (reference sequence). The CDR3, as DNA: TGTGCCAGCAGTCCTGCCCCGGGCCCCTCCCCTTACAATGAGCAGTTCTTC. Its protein is CASSPAPGPSPYNEQFF.

This clone was counted once. This chain uses TRBV6-1 with TRBJ2-1; TRBD2 matches at 7 bases. V was pared by 6 bases and J by 5 bases, with 10 bases of the junction left unmatched. The CDR3 is 15 amino acids. From germline, CDR1 is MNHNS and CDR2 SASEGT. CDR3 bases: TGTGCCAGCAGCCAAGCGGGACTCCTCCACAATGAGCAGTTCTTC. This codes for CASSQAGLLHNEQFF.

About this clone itself: At one end the junction does not follow the germline gene, possibly because of a read error. The CDR3 spells CASSGQGLTYEQYF. The CDR3 nucleotides read TGCGCCAGCAGCGGACAGGGACTCACCTACGAGCAGTACTTC. V gene TRBV9 combines with J gene TRBJ2-7; 8 positions match TRBD1. The CDR3 totals 14 residues. Germline lookup yields CDR1 SGDLS and CDR2 YYNGEE. Together with reference TRBV9 and TRBJ2-7, the CDR3 gives the full variable domain: DSGVTQTPKHLITATGQRVTLRCSPRSGDLSVYWYQQSLDQGLQFLIQYYNGEERAKGNILERFSAQQFPDLHSELNLSSLELGDSALYFCASSGQGLTYEQYFGPGTRLTVT.

The J gene is TRBJ2-7, the V gene TRBV27, with 8 bases identical to TRBD1. The V and J ends lost 7 bases and 9 bases, in that order; junction bases with no gene match: 11. The CDR3 runs 13 residues. The germline V gene has CDR1 MNHEY and CDR2 SMNVEV (reference sequence). The CDR3 sequence: CASIRPGGGGQYF. In nucleotides, the CDR3 is TGTGCCAGCATAAGGCCAGGGGGCGGCGGGCAGTACTTC.

The chain recombines TRBV7-6 with TRBJ1-4, with 8 bases lining up with TRBD1. Germline CDR1 is SGHVS and CDR2 is FNYEAQ. This CDR3 comprises 15 residues. V lost 5 bases, J lost 8 bases, and 10 bases stayed unmatched. The CDR3 nucleotides are TGTGCCAGCAGCCTACTTCCAGGGGGCAACGAAAAACTGTTTTTT. Its translation: CASSLLPGGNEKLFF.

The chain is built from TRBV15 and TRBJ1-5; weak D call: TRBD1 (6 bases). Germline V gene data show CDR1 as LNHNV and CDR2 as YYDKDF (reference sequence). The V gene lost 2 bases and the J gene lost 3 bases, with 14 bases spanning the gap. The CDR3 is made up of 16 amino acids. CDR3 sequence (DNA): TGTGCCACCAGCAGAAATTCCGGGGGGGCCAATCAGCCCCAGCATTTT. Protein product: CATSRNSGGANQPQHF.

This rearrangement joins TRBV6-6 to TRBJ2-2; 8 nucleotides line up with TRBD2. The CDR3 sequence is 15 residues long. V dropped 6 bases and J dropped 6; count of bases not matched to a gene: 9. In germline, CDR1 is MNHNY, CDR2 SVGAGI (reference sequence). The CDR3 nucleotides read TGTGCCAGCAGCCCCCTCCGGGAGGGAGCCGGGGAGCTGTTTTTT. This gives the protein CASSPLREGAGELFF.